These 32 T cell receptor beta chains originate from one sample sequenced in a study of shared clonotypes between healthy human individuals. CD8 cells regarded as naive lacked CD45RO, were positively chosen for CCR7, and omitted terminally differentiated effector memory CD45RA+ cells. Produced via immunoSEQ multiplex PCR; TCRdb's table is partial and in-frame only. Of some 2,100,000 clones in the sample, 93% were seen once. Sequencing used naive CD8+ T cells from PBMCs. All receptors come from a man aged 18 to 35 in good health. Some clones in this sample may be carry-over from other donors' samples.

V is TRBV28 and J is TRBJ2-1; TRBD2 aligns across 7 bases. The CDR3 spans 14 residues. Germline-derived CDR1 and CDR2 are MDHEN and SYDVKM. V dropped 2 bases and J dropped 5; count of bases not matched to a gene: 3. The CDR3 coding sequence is TGTGCCAGCAGTTTAGTTCTAGCGGACAATGAGCAGTTCTTC. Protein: CASSLVLADNEQFF.

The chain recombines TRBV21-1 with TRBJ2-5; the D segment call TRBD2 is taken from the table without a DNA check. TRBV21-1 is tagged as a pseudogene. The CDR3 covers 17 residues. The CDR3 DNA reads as TGTGCCAGCAGCAAACCTACTAGCGGGAGGGCCCAAGAGACCCAGTACTTC. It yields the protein CASSKPTSGRAQETQYF.

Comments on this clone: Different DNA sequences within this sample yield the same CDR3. The CDR3: CASSLGGGEAFF. CDR3 in DNA: TGTGCCAGCAGCCTCGGGGGGGGCGAAGCTTTCTTT. This rearrangement joins TRBV7-9 to TRBJ1-1; perhaps TRBD1 as D (6 bases). The CDR3 totals 12 residues. Trimming took off 5 bases at V and 8 bases at J, with 12 bases between the two ends. Germline V gene sequence: CDR1 SEHNR, CDR2 FQNEAQ (reference sequence). The full variable domain, its missing parts supplied by reference TRBV7-9 and TRBJ1-1, is DTGVSQNPRHKITKRGQNVTFRCDPISEHNRLYWYRQTLGQGPEFLTYFQNEAQLEKSRLLSDRFSAERPKGSFSTLEIQRTEQGDSAMYLCASSLGGGEAFFGQGTRLTVV.

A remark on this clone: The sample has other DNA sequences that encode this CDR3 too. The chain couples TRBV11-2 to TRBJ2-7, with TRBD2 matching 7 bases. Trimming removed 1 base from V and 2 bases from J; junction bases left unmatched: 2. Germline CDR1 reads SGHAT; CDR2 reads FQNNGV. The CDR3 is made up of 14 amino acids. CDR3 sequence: CASSLGSGAYEQYF. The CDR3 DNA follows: TGTGCCAGCAGCTTAGGGAGCGGGGCCTACGAGCAGTACTTC.

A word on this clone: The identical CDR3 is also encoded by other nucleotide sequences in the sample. CDR3 loop: CAIRGDRNYEQYF. DNA for the CDR3: TGTGCCATCAGGGGGGACAGAAACTACGAGCAGTACTTC. The chain is built from TRBV10-3 and TRBJ2-7; 7 nucleotides line up with TRBD1. The CDR3 totals 13 residues. Looked up from germline, CDR1 is ENHRY and CDR2 is SYGVKD. Trimming took 6 bases from V and 3 from J; bases not matched to a gene: 5.

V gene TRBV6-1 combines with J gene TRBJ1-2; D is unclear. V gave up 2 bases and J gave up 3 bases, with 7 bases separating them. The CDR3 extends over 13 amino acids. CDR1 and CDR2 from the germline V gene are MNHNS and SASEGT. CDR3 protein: CASSERRHYGYTF. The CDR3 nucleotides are TGTGCCAGCAGTGAAAGGCGCCACTATGGCTACACCTTC.

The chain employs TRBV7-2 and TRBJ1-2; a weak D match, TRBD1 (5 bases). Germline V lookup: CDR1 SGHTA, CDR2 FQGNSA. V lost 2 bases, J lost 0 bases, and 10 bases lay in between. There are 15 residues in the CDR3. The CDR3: CASSLSHRSNYGYTF. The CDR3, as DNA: TGTGCCAGCAGCTTATCCCACAGGTCTAACTATGGCTACACCTTC.

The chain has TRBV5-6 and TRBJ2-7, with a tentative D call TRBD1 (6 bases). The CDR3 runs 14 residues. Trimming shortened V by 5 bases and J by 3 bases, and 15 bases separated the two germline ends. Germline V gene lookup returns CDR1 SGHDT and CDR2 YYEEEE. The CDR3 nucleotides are TGTGCCAGCAGATATTACGGACAGAGCTACGAGCAGTACTTC. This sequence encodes CASRYYGQSYEQYF.

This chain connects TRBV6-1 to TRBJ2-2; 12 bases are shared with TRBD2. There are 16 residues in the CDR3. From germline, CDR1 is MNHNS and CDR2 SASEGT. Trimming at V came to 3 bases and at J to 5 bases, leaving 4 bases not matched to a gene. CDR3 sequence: CASSDGLAGRTGELFF. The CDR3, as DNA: TGTGCCAGCAGTGACGGACTAGCGGGAAGAACCGGGGAGCTGTTTTTT.

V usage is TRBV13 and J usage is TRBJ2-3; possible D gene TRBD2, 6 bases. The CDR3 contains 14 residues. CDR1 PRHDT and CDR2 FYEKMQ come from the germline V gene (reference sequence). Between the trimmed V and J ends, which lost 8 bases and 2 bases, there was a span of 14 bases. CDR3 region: CASQVGRPTDTQYF. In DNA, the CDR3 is TGTGCCAGCCAGGTAGGGAGGCCCACAGATACGCAGTATTTT.

The CDR3 protein is CATSTASNQPQHF. The CDR3 DNA sequence: TGTGCCACCTCGACAGCTAGCAATCAGCCCCAGCATTTT. The chain recombines TRBV19 with TRBJ1-5, with D possibly TRBD1 on 5 matching bases. From germline, CDR1 is LNHDA and CDR2 SQIVND (reference sequence). The CDR3 length is 13 residues. V dropped 10 bases and J dropped 0 bases, with 10 bases sitting between them. Full variable domain (outside the CDR3, taken from reference TRBV19 and TRBJ1-5): DGGITQSPKYLFRKEGQNVTLSCEQNLNHDAMYWYRQDPGQGLRLIYYSQIVNDFQKGDIAEGYSVSREKKESFPLTVTSAQKNPTAFYLCATSTASNQPQHFGDGTRLSIL.

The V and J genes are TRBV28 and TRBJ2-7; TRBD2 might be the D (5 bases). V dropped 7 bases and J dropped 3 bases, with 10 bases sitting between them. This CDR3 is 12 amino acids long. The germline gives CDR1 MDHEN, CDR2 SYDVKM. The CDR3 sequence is CASIARGYEQYF. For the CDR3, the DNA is TGTGCCAGCATTGCCCGGGGCTACGAGCAGTACTTC.

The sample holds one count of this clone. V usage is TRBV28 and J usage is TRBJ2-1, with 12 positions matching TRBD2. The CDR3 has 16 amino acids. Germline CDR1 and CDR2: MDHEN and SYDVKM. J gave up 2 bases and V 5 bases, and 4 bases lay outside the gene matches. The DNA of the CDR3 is TGTGCCAGCAGTCCCCGGACTAGCGGGACCTACAATGAGCAGTTCTTC. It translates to CASSPRTSGTYNEQFF.

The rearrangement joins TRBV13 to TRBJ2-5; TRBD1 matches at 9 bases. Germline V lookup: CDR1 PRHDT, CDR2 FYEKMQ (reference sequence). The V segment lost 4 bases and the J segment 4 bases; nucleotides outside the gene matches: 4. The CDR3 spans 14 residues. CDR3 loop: CASSSGTGSETQYF. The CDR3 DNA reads TGTGCCAGCAGCTCCGGGACAGGGTCAGAGACCCAGTACTTC. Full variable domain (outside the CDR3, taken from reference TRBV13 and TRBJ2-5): AAGVIQSPRHLIKEKRETATLKCYPIPRHDTVYWYQQGPGQDPQFLISFYEKMQSDKGSIPDRFSAQQFSDYHSELNMSSLELGDSALYFCASSSGTGSETQYFGPGTRLLVL.

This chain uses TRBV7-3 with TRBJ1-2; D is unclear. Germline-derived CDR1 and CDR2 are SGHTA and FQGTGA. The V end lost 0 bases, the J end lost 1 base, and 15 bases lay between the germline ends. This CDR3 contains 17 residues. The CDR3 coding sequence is TGTGCCAGCAGCTTAACCCTAGGAAGACAAGATAACTATGGCTACACCTTC. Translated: CASSLTLGRQDNYGYTF.

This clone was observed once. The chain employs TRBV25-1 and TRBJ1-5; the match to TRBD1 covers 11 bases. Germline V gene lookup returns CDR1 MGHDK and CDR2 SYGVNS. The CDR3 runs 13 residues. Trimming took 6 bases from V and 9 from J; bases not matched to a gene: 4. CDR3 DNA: TGTGCCAGCAGGGACAGGGGGCGAGGGCCCCAGCATTTT. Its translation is CASRDRGRGPQHF.

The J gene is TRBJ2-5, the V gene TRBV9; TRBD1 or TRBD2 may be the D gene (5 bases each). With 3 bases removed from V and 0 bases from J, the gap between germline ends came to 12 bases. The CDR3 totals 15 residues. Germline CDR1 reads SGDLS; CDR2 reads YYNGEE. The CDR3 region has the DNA TGTGCCAGCAGCGCCTACGGGGCGTACCAAGAGACCCAGTACTTC. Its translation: CASSAYGAYQETQYF. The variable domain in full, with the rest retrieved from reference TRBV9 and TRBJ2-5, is DSGVTQTPKHLITATGQRVTLRCSPRSGDLSVYWYQQSLDQGLQFLIQYYNGEERAKGNILERFSAQQFPDLHSELNLSSLELGDSALYFCASSAYGAYQETQYFGPGTRLLVL.

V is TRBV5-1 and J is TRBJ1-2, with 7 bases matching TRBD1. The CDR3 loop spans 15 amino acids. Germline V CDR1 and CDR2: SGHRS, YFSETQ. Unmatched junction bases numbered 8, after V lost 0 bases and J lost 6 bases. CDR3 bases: TGCGCCAGCAGCTTGGCTTCCCGACAGGGAGATGGCTACACCTTC. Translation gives CASSLASRQGDGYTF.

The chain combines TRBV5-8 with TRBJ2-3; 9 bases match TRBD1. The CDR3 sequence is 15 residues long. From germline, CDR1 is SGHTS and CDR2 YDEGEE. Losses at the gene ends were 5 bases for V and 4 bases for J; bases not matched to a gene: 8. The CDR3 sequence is CASSPGTGSPDTQYF. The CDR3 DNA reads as TGTGCCAGCAGTCCGGGGACAGGGAGCCCAGATACGCAGTATTTT.

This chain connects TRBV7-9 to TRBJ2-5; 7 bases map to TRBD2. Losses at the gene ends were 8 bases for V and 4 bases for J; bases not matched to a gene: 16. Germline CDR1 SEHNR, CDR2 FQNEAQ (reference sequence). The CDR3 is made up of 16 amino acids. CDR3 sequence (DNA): TGTGCCAGCTATGGAGCCTCGGGGGGAGTCATAGAGACCCAGTACTTC. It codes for CASYGASGGVIETQYF.

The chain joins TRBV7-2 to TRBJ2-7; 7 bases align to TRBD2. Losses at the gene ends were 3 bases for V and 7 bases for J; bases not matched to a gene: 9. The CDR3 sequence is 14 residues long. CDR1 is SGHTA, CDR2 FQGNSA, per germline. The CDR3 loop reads CASSFGPAGSEQYF. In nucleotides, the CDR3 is TGTGCCAGCAGCTTTGGCCCAGCGGGGTCTGAGCAGTACTTC.

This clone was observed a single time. This chain's CDR3 is CASSYPRRNGYNEQFF. CDR3 bases: TGTGCCAGCAGTTACCCTAGGCGGAACGGATACAATGAGCAGTTCTTC. The chain uses TRBV6-5 and TRBJ2-1; D unclear. The germline V gene encodes CDR1 MNHEY and CDR2 SVGAGI. The CDR3 is 16 residues long. The V and J ends lost 2 bases and 4 bases respectively, with 15 bases between them.

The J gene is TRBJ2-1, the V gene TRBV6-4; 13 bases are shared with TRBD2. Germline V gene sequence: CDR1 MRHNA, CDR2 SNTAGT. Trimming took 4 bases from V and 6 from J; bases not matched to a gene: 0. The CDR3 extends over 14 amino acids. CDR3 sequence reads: CASSGLAGGNEQFF. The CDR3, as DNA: TGTGCCAGCAGTGGACTAGCGGGAGGCAATGAGCAGTTCTTC.

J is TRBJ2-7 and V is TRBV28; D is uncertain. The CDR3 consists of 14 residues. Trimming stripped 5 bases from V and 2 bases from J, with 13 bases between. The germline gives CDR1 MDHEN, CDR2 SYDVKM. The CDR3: CASSPDWSAYEQYF. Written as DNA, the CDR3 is TGTGCCAGCAGTCCTGATTGGAGTGCCTACGAGCAGTACTTC.

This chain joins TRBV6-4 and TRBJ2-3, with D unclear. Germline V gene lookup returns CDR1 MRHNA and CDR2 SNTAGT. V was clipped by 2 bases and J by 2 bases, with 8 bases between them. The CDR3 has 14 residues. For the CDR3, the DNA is TGTGCCAGCAGTGACGGGGTTGACACAGATACGCAGTATTTT. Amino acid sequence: CASSDGVDTDTQYF.

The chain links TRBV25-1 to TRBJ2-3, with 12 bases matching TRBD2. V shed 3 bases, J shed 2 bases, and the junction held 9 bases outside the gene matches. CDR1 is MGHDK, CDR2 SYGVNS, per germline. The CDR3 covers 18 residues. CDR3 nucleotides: TGTGCCAGCAGTGAGAGAGTAGGACTAGCGGGAACCACAGATACGCAGTATTTT. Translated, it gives CASSERVGLAGTTDTQYF. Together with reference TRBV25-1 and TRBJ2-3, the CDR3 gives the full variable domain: EADIYQTPRYLVIGTGKKITLECSQTMGHDKMYWYQQDPGMELHLIHYSYGVNSTEKGDLSSESTVSRIRTEHFPLTLESARPSHTSQYLCASSERVGLAGTTDTQYFGPGTRLTVL.

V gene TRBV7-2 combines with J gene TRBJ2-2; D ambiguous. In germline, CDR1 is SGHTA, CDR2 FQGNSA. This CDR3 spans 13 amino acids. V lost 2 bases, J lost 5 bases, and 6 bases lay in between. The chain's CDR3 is CASSLLSTGELFF. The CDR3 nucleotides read TGTGCCAGCAGCTTATTGAGTACCGGGGAGCTGTTTTTT.

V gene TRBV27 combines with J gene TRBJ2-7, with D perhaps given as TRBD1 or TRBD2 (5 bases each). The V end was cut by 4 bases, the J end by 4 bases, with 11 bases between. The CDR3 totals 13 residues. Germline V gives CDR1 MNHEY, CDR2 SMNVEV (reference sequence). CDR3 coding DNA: TGTGCCAGCAGTTGGGACCGGCGATACGAGCAGTACTTC. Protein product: CASSWDRRYEQYF.

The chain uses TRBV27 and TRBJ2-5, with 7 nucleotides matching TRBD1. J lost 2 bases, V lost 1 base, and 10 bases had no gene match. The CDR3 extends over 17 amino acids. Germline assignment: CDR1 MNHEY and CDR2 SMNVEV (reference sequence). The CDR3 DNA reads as TGTGCCAGCAGTTTATTCTCCGGGACAGCTATACAAGAGACCCAGTACTTC. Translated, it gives CASSLFSGTAIQETQYF.

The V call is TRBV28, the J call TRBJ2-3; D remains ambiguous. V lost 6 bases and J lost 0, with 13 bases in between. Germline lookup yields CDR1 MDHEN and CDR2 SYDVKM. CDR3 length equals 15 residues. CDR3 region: CASSLRVTSTDTQYF. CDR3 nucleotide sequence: TGTGCCAGCAGCCTACGGGTGACTAGCACAGATACGCAGTATTTT.

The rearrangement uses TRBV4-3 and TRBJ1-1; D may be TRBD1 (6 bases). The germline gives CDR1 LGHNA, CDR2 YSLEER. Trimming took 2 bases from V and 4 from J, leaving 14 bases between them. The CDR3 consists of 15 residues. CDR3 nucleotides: TGCGCCAGCAGCCAAAGGGGGAGGGTGGGCACTGAAGCTTTCTTT. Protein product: CASSQRGRVGTEAFF.

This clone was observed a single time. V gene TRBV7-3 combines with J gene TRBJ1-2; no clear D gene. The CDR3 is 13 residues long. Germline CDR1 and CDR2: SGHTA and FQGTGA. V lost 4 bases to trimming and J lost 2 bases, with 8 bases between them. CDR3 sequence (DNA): TGTGCCAGCAGCTCTCGTGACAACTATGGCTACACCTTC. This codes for CASSSRDNYGYTF. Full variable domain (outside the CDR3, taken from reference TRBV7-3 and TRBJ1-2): GAGVSQTPSNKVTEKGKYVELRCDPISGHTALYWYRQSLGQGPEFLIYFQGTGAADDSGLPNDRFFAVRPEGSVSTLKIQRTERGDSAVYLCASSSRDNYGYTFGSGTRLTVV.